This TCR beta chain originates from a study of blood T cell repertoires in COVID-19. Some clones are missing from TCRdb's copy, which holds only in-frame ones; the method was immunoSEQ multiplex PCR. The sample carries about 50,000 clones, roughly 87% recorded once. V was pared by 6 bases and J by 7 bases, with 12 bases between. The V gene's germline CDR1 is SQVTM and CDR2 ANQGSEA. The CDR3 loop spans 11 amino acids. V and J are TRBV29-1 and TRBJ1-1, with D perhaps TRBD1 (6 bases). Sequencing input: peripheral blood. This TCR was sampled from a human donor with active COVID-19. The donor label of this sample is uncertain. This CDR3 reads CSVGQSNEAFF. DNA of the CDR3: TGCAGCGTCGGACAGAGCAATGAAGCTTTCTTT.